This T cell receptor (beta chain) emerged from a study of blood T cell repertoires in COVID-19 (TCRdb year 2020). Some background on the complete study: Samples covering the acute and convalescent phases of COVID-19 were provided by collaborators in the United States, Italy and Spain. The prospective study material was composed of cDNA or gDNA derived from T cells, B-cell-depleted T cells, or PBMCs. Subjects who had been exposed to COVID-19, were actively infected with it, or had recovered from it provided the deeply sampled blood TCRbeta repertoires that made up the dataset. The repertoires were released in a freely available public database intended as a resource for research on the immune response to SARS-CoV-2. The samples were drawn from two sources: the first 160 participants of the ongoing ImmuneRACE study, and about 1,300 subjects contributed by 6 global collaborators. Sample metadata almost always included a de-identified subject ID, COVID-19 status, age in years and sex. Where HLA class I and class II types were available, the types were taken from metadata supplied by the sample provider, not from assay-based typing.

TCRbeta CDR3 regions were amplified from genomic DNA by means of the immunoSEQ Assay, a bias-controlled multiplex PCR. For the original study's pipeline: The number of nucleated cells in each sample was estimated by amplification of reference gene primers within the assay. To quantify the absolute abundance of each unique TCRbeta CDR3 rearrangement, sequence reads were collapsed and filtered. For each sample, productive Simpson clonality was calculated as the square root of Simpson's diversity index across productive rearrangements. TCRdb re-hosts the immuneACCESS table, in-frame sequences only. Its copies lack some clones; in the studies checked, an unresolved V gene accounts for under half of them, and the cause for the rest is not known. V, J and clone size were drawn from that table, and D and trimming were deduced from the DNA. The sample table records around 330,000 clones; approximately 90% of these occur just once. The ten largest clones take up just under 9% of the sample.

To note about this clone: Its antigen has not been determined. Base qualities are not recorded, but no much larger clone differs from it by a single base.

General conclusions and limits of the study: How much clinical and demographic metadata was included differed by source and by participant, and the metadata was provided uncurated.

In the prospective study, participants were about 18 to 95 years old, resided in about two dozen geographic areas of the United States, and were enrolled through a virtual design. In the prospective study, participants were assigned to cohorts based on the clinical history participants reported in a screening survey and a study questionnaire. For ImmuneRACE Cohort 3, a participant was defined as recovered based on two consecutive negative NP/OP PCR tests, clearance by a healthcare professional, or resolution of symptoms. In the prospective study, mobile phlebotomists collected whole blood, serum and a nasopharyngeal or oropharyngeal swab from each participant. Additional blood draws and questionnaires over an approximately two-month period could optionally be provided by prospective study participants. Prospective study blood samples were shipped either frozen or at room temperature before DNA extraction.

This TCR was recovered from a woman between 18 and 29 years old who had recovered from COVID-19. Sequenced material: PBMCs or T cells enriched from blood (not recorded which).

The nucleotide sequence reads as follows: TGCGCCAGCAGCCAAGAATCACAGGGGGCGCCCTATGGCTACACCTTC. Its product reads: CASSQESQGAPYGYTF. The chain was built from TRBV4-3 and TRBJ1-2, with TRBD1 matching 9 junction bases. V trim: 0 bases; J trim: 4 bases; unmatched bases: 6. CDR3 length: 16 amino acids, cysteine to phenylalanine. Just the 48-base CDR3 DNA is kept, in frame starting at base 1. Looking up the germline V gene yields CDR1 LGHNA and CDR2 YSLEER.